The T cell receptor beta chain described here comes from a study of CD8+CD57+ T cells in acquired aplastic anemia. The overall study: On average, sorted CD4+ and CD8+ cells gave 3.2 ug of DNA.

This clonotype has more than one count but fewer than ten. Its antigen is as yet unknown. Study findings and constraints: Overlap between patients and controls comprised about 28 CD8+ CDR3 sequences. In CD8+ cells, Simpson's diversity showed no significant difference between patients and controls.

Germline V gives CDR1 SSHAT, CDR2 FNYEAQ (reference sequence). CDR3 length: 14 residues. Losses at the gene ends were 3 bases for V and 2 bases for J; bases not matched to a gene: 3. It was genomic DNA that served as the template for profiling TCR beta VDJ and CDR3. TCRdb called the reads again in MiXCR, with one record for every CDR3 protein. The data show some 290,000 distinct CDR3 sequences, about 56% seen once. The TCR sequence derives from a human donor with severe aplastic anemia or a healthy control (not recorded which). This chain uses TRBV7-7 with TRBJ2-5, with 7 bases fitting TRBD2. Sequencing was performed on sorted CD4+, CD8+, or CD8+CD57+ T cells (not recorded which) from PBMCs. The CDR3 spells CASSFRGGQETQYF. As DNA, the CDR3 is TGTGCCAGCAGCTTCCGCGGGGGACAAGAGACCCAGTACTTC.